This T cell receptor (beta chain) originates from a study of cytomegalovirus exposure and HLA in healthy donors. Study observations and caveats: Sequences of the TCR beta chain were said to predict the HLA-A and HLA-B alleles of most subjects accurately.

CDR3 length equals 16 residues. With 5 bases removed from V and 0 bases from J, the gap between germline ends came to 14 bases. Per the germline V gene, CDR1 is SGHNT and CDR2 is YENEEA. PCR involved 60 Vbeta and 13 Jbeta primers. Only in-frame clones appear in the TCRdb table, and some are missing; sequencing was by immunoSEQ multiplex PCR. The table has some 180,000 clones, around 80% seen once. Points on this clone: Its target is not known.

The sequence was obtained from a young man in good health and CMV-seronegative. The gene calls are TRBV11-3 and TRBJ2-1; D ambiguous. The sequenced sample was PBMCs. In nucleotides, the CDR3 is TGTGCCAGCAGCGTACGCGGTTCCAGCTCCTACAATGAGCAGTTCTTC. It specifies CASSVRGSSSYNEQFF.